The next 11 T cell receptor beta chains were all read from a single sample in a study of T cells after yellow fever vaccination. A single record per CDR3 protein comes from TCRdb applying MiXCR to the 5' RACE reads. Among some 550,000 distinct CDR3 sequences, about 19% were seen once, and the ten largest hold 13% to 15%. The material sequenced was PBMCs, taken 15 days after the yellow fever booster vaccination. The receptors here all came from a man in his thirties or forties who received the YFV17D yellow fever vaccine.

The V call is TRBV5-1, the J call TRBJ2-2; weak D call: TRBD2 (5 bases). Germline V lookup: CDR1 SGHRS, CDR2 YFSETQ. V was trimmed by 8 bases and J by 0 bases, leaving 8 bases between them. The CDR3 length is 13 residues. The DNA of the CDR3 is TGCGCCAGTCAGAGGGCGAACACCGGGGAGCTGTTTTTT. This codes for CASQRANTGELFF.

V is TRBV29-1 and J is TRBJ2-2, with a possible D match to TRBD2 (6 bases). CDR1 SQVTM and CDR2 ANQGSEA come from the germline V gene. Trimming took off 5 bases at V and 0 bases at J, with 13 bases between the two ends. The CDR3 runs to 15 residues. The CDR3 DNA sequence: TGCAGCGTTCCCTCGGAGGGTGCGAACACCGGGGAGCTGTTTTTT. Protein product: CSVPSEGANTGELFF.

This chain joins TRBV7-2 and TRBJ1-4; 11 nucleotides agree with TRBD1. The CDR3 is 16 residues long. After removal of 0 bases from V and 4 bases from J, the junction contained 1 base not matched to a gene. Germline V CDR1 and CDR2: SGHTA, FQGNSA. As DNA, the CDR3 is TGTGCCAGCAGCTTAGCCGGGACAGGGGGTAATGAAAAACTGTTTTTT. The encoded protein is CASSLAGTGGNEKLFF.

The chain couples TRBV5-1 to TRBJ2-2; tentatively, D is TRBD1 (6 bases). The CDR3 has 13 amino acids. Germline CDR1 is SGHRS and CDR2 is YFSETQ. Trimming cost V 4 bases and J 7 bases, with 11 bases left between them. The CDR3 nucleotides are TGCGCCAGCAGCCACAGGGAAAGCGGGGAGCTGTTTTTT. Residues: CASSHRESGELFF.

This clonotype was detected a few times. The V and J genes are TRBV12-3 or TRBV12-4 and TRBJ2-3; TRBD2 matches at 11 bases. The J segment lost 2 bases and the V segment lost 6 bases, leaving 7 bases of the junction unmatched. This CDR3 has 16 residues. The CDR3 loop is CASSRGTSGLTDTQYF. Here the CDR3 DNA reads TGTGCCAGCAGCCGCGGGACTAGCGGACTCACAGATACGCAGTATTTT.

V usage is TRBV5-4 and J usage is TRBJ2-7; TRBD2 matches at 11 bases. V lost 3 bases to trimming and J lost 3 bases; unmatched junction nucleotides: 8. The CDR3 runs to 16 residues. Germline loops: CDR1 SGHNT, CDR2 YYREEE (reference sequence). DNA for the CDR3: TGTGCCAGCAGCTCTCTAGCGGGAGGTACGGTCTACGAGCAGTACTTC. It specifies CASSSLAGGTVYEQYF.

This clonotype was seen a few times. The V gene is TRBV29-1, the J gene TRBJ1-1, with 9 bases fitting TRBD1. This CDR3 spans 14 amino acids. The junction had 3 bases not matched to a gene; V was cut back by 0 bases and J by 4 bases. Germline-derived CDR1 and CDR2 are SQVTM and ANQGSEA. The CDR3 spells CSVEDGQGRTEAFF. CDR3 nucleotides: TGCAGCGTTGAAGATGGACAGGGGCGCACTGAAGCTTTCTTT.

This clonotype was picked up a small number of times. The rearrangement uses TRBV20-1 and TRBJ2-3, with a tentative D call TRBD2 (5 bases). Trimming stripped 6 bases from V and 2 bases from J, with 12 bases between. The germline V gene encodes CDR1 DFQATT and CDR2 SNEGSKA (reference sequence). The CDR3 runs to 13 residues. The CDR3 nucleotides read TGCAGTGCCGACTACCGGTCCACAGATACGCAGTATTTT. Protein: CSADYRSTDTQYF.

The gene calls are TRBV4-3 and TRBJ1-4, with D uncertain. Deletions cut 1 base from V and 5 bases from J, with 14 bases between. CDR3 length: 16 residues. Germline assignment: CDR1 LGHNA and CDR2 YSLEER. The CDR3 loop reads CASSQVLSQMNEKLFF. CDR3 sequence (DNA): TGCGCCAGCAGCCAAGTTTTAAGCCAGATGAATGAAAAACTGTTTTTT.

This clonotype is labeled medium-sized. The V gene is TRBV7-6, the J gene TRBJ2-7; 10 bases fit TRBD2. Losses at the gene ends were 1 base for V and 3 bases for J; bases not matched to a gene: 3. CDR3 size: 15 residues. From germline, CDR1 is SGHVS and CDR2 FNYEAQ. The CDR3 sequence is CASSLEASGSYEQYF. The CDR3 region has the DNA TGTGCCAGCAGCTTAGAGGCTAGCGGGAGCTACGAGCAGTACTTC.

This clonotype was seen a handful of times. V is TRBV20-1 and J is TRBJ2-3; D is unclear. This CDR3 region has 13 residues. The germline gives CDR1 DFQATT, CDR2 SNEGSKA (reference sequence). V lost 4 bases, J lost 0 bases, and 8 bases lay in between. CDR3 loop: CSAIAASTDTQYF. As DNA, the CDR3 is TGCAGTGCTATCGCAGCTAGCACAGATACGCAGTATTTT.